The T cell receptor beta chain described here comes from a study of blood T cell repertoires in COVID-19. Study at large: Acute and convalescent COVID-19 specimens originated in the United States, Italy and Spain.

The cohort comprised adults aged about 18 to 89 years residing in some 24 US areas. Cohort placement rested on clinical history that participants reported themselves. V was trimmed by 10 bases and J by 5 bases, leaving 17 bases between them. The germline V gene has CDR1 MNHEY and CDR2 SVGAGI. The CDR3 is made up of 13 amino acids. Source study methods: The assay estimated nucleated cells by amplifying reference gene primers. Generated by immunoSEQ multiplex PCR, the TCRdb table keeps only in-frame clones and is missing some. V, J and clone size derive from that table, while D and trimming were established from the DNA sequence. The sample consists of under 400,000 clones, around 85% of them appearing once.

The receptor's source is a woman aged 40 to 50 with acute COVID-19. Sequenced input: PBMCs or T cells enriched from blood (not recorded which). The V call is TRBV6-5, the J call TRBJ2-5, with D possibly being TRBD1 (6 bases). CDR3 in amino acids: CATYRQEQETQYF. DNA for the CDR3: TGTGCCACCTACCGACAGGAACAGGAGACCCAGTACTTC.